The rows below give T cell receptor beta chains drawn from one sample of a study of identical twins. TCRdb independently ran MiXCR on the 5' RACE reads; one entry per CDR3 protein. The sample includes roughly 290,000 distinct CDR3 sequences, more than 8% of them seen just once. This sample was also put to use in a study of yellow fever vaccine responses in identical twins.

Sequencing was done on a sample of CD8+ T cells sorted from blood. The receptors shown here come from a woman under 30 in good health. CDR3s include the opening cysteine and the closing phenylalanine or tryptophan. Each record gives: clone size, V gene, D gene, J gene, CDR3 protein, CDR3 DNA. The D gene is left open where the match is weak. Not every row has a clone size; where given, it reads once, few, many or a size class.

few	TRBV30	TRBD2	TRBJ2-1	CAWSWTSGGADEQFF	TGTGCCTGGAGTTGGACTAGCGGGGGGGCAGATGAGCAGTTCTTC
few	TRBV7-9	NA	TRBJ2-7	CASSLTSSPGRSYEQYF	TGTGCCAGCAGCTTAACTTCGTCGCCGGGACGGAGCTACGAGCAGTACTTC
NA	TRBV28	NA	TRBJ2-2	CASGRPNTGELFF	TGTGCCAGCGGACGGCCGAACACCGGGGAGCTGTTTTTT
NA	TRBV7-2	NA	TRBJ1-4	CASSPFATNEKLFF	TGTGCCAGCAGCCCGTTCGCAACTAATGAAAAACTGTTTTTT
few	TRBV29-1	NA	TRBJ2-5	CSVELSRVETQYF	TGCAGCGTTGAATTGAGCAGGGTGGAGACCCAGTACTTC
few	TRBV5-1	TRBD2	TRBJ2-6	CASSLLLAGLSGANVLTF	TGCGCCAGCAGCTTGCTACTAGCGGGACTCTCTGGGGCCAACGTCCTGACTTTC
many	TRBV12-3/TRBV12-4	NA	TRBJ2-7	CASSLSLYEQYF	TGTGCCAGCAGTTTGAGTTTATACGAGCAGTACTTC
many	TRBV4-1	TRBD2	TRBJ2-3	CASSPHQSGAITDTQYF	TGCGCCAGCAGCCCTCACCAAAGCGGGGCGATTACAGATACGCAGTATTTT
many	TRBV6-2/TRBV6-3	NA	TRBJ2-7	CASSHRTGSYEQYF	TGTGCCAGCAGTCATAGGACCGGCTCCTACGAGCAGTACTTC
few	TRBV18	NA	TRBJ2-7	CASSPDKNERYF	TGTGCCAGCTCACCGGACAAGAACGAGCGGTACTTC
few	TRBV11-2	TRBD2	TRBJ2-7	CASSLWEGPPYEQYF	TGTGCCAGCAGCTTATGGGAGGGTCCCCCCTACGAGCAGTACTTC
NA	TRBV4-2	TRBD1	TRBJ1-1	CASSQLGQVNTEAFF	TGTGCCAGCAGCCAGCTCGGACAGGTGAACACTGAAGCTTTCTTT
few	TRBV20-1	NA	TRBJ2-5	CTYSLASKETQYF	TGCACTTATTCGCTAGCGAGCAAAGAGACCCAGTACTTC
NA	TRBV20-1	NA	TRBJ2-7	CSASGETYEQYF	TGCAGTGCTAGCGGCGAAACCTACGAGCAGTACTTC
NA	TRBV11-1	TRBD1	TRBJ1-4	CASSSSRDRGLRDEKLFF	TGTGCCAGCAGCTCGTCCCGGGACAGGGGATTGCGGGATGAAAAACTGTTTTTT
few	TRBV5-1	NA	TRBJ1-6	CASSLARVARNSPLHF	TGCGCCAGCAGCTTGGCCAGGGTGGCTCGCAATTCACCCCTCCACTTT
few	TRBV7-6	NA	TRBJ2-7	CASSSITTGDPLGYEQYF	TGTGCCAGCAGCTCAATAACAACGGGGGACCCCTTGGGTTACGAGCAGTACTTC
few	TRBV9	NA	TRBJ2-7	CASSVEERRSSYEQYF	TGTGCCAGCAGCGTAGAGGAGCGCAGGTCTTCCTACGAGCAGTACTTC
many	TRBV29-1	NA	TRBJ2-7	CSVETESSYEQYF	TGCAGCGTTGAGACAGAGAGCTCCTACGAGCAGTACTTC
NA	TRBV29-1	NA	TRBJ1-1	CSVEVGEKTEAFF	TGCAGCGTTGAAGTTGGGGAGAAGACTGAAGCTTTCTTT
few	TRBV5-1	NA	TRBJ2-7	CASSLQGFEQYF	TGCGCCAGCAGCCTACAGGGTTTCGAGCAGTACTTC
NA	TRBV11-2	NA	TRBJ1-4	CASSLDLSKPAEKLFF	TGTGCCAGCAGCTTAGATCTCTCGAAACCGGCGGAAAAACTGTTTTTT
few	TRBV2	NA	TRBJ2-2	CASSLDPTRLTGELFF	TGTGCCAGCAGTCTCGACCCCACCCGCCTCACCGGGGAGCTGTTTTTT
few	TRBV5-6	TRBD1	TRBJ2-7	CASSLAVGQGVFEQYF	TGTGCCAGCAGCTTGGCCGTGGGACAGGGGGTCTTTGAGCAGTACTTC
few	TRBV5-1	NA	TRBJ2-7	CASSIPQDTNSYEQYF	TGCGCCAGCAGCATACCCCAGGATACAAACTCCTACGAGCAGTACTTC
many	TRBV6-4	NA	TRBJ2-2	CASSPNGADTGELFF	TGTGCCAGCAGTCCGAATGGGGCAGACACCGGGGAGCTGTTTTTT
many	TRBV5-1	NA	TRBJ2-2	CASSWNTGELFF	TGCGCCAGCAGCTGGAACACCGGGGAGCTGTTTTTT
NA	TRBV29-1	TRBD1	TRBJ2-1	CSAATPDRENEQFF	TGCAGCGCCGCTACTCCCGACAGGGAAAATGAGCAGTTCTTC
NA	TRBV10-3	NA	TRBJ2-2	CAISEDVEAGELFF	TGTGCCATCAGTGAGGATGTGGAGGCCGGGGAGCTGTTTTTT
NA	TRBV21-1	NA	TRBJ2-3	CASSKDPSGMNDTQYF	TGTGCCAGCAGCAAAGATCCTAGCGGGATGAATGATACGCAGTATTTT
NA	TRBV4-2	NA	TRBJ2-7	CASSNQGTTYEQYF	TGTGCCAGCAGCAACCAGGGGACCACCTACGAGCAGTACTTC
few	TRBV10-3	NA	TRBJ2-7	CAISEVTVVVYEQYF	TGTGCCATCAGTGAGGTGACGGTAGTGGTCTACGAGCAGTACTTC
NA	TRBV12-2	NA	TRBJ2-7	CASRLLTRRVYEQYF	TGTGCAAGTCGCTTACTGACTAGAAGAGTCTACGAGCAGTACTTC
NA	TRBV28	TRBD2	TRBJ2-1	CATAGGSYNEQFF	TGTGCCACCGCGGGGGGGTCCTACAATGAGCAGTTCTTC
NA	TRBV4-3	TRBD1	TRBJ1-6	CASSQDRQGSSPLHF	TGCGCCAGCAGCCAAGACAGACAGGGGAGTTCACCCCTCCACTTT
many	TRBV15	NA	TRBJ2-2	CATSSDRPSPGELFF	TGTGCCACCAGTAGCGACAGACCTTCCCCCGGGGAGCTGTTTTTT
NA	TRBV12-3/TRBV12-4	TRBD1	TRBJ2-7	CASSSPGTGNHEQYF	TGTGCCAGCAGTTCCCCCGGGACAGGGAACCACGAGCAGTACTTC
NA	TRBV20-1	TRBD1	TRBJ2-1	CSARDRDRGLVNMSLGNNEQFF	TGCAGTGCTAGAGATCGAGACAGGGGGTTGGTCAATATGTCGCTCGGTAACAATGAGCAGTTCTTC
NA	TRBV12-3/TRBV12-4	NA	TRBJ2-3	CASSLGTTTTDTQYF	TGTGCCAGCAGTTTAGGGACTACCACCACAGATACGCAGTATTTT
few	TRBV7-2	NA	TRBJ1-5	CASSLAGNSNQPQHF	TGTGCCAGCAGCTTAGCGGGGAACAGCAATCAGCCCCAGCATTTT
many	TRBV9	NA	TRBJ1-2	CASSVARASYGYTF	TGTGCCAGCAGCGTAGCGAGGGCGTCCTATGGCTACACCTTC